This is a list of T cell receptor beta chains from one sample in a study of shared clonotypes between healthy human individuals. Sequenced by immunoSEQ multiplex PCR; TCRdb stores in-frame clones only, minus some. In the table there are 2 million to 2.5 million clones, approximately 96% of which are singletons. Source material: naive CD4+ T cells sorted from blood. The receptors derive from a man younger than 35 in good health. CDR3s include the opening cysteine and the closing phenylalanine or tryptophan. D genes are given only for firm matches. Some rows have no size entry. The others give once, few or many, or a class for an expanded clone.

cdr3_aa | cdr3_nt | clone_size | d_call | j_call | cdr3_length | v_call
CASSNIGGASETQYF | TGTGCCAGCAGTAATATCGGGGGGGCCTCAGAGACCCAGTACTTC | . | TRBD2 | TRBJ2-5 | 15 | TRBV2
CASSQGASSYEQYF | TGTGCCAGTAGTCAGGGGGCCAGCTCCTACGAGCAGTACTTC | . | TRBD1 | TRBJ2-7 | 14 | TRBV19
CASSVAAGSGTQYF | TGTGCCAGCAGCGTAGCGGCCGGAAGCGGGACCCAGTACTTC | . | . | TRBJ2-5 | 14 | TRBV9
CASSVDGSSYNEQFF | TGTGCCAGCAGTGTCGACGGGAGCTCCTACAATGAGCAGTTCTTC | . | . | TRBJ2-1 | 15 | TRBV6-1
CAISESTRVGYEQYF | TGTGCCATCAGTGAGTCGACGAGGGTGGGCTACGAGCAGTACTTC | . | . | TRBJ2-7 | 15 | TRBV10-3
CASSLMGGAQETQYF | TGTGCCAGCAGCTTAATGGGAGGAGCTCAAGAGACCCAGTACTTC | . | . | TRBJ2-5 | 15 | TRBV7-2
CASSRGLVHNEQFF | TGCGCCAGCAGCAGGGGACTTGTGCACAATGAGCAGTTCTTC | . | . | TRBJ2-1 | 14 | TRBV5-1
CASSSPRGKNEQYF | TGTGCCAGCAGCTCCCCCCGGGGGAAAAACGAGCAGTACTTC | . | . | TRBJ2-7 | 14 | TRBV11-2
CASSLPGTDTQYF | TGTGCCAGCAGCTTACCAGGAACAGATACGCAGTATTTT | . | . | TRBJ2-3 | 13 | TRBV7-2
CASSRWTGTEAFF | TGCGCCAGCAGCCGTTGGACAGGCACTGAAGCTTTCTTT | . | TRBD1 | TRBJ1-1 | 13 | TRBV5-1
CASSHGGGASDTQYF | TGCGCCAGCAGCCACGGCGGGGGGGCGTCGGATACGCAGTATTTT | . | TRBD2 | TRBJ2-3 | 15 | TRBV5-1
CASSSGGHDNQPQHF | TGTGCCAGCAGTTCAGGGGGCCACGACAATCAGCCCCAGCATTTT | . | TRBD1 | TRBJ1-5 | 15 | TRBV28
CASSAGDSAYEQYF | TGTGCCAGCAGCGCGGGGGACTCCGCCTACGAGCAGTACTTC | . | . | TRBJ2-7 | 14 | TRBV9
CASSETGINYEQYF | TGCGCCAGCAGCGAGACAGGGATCAACTACGAGCAGTACTTC | . | TRBD1 | TRBJ2-7 | 14 | TRBV5-1
CASSYSGTANSPLHF | TGTGCCAGCAGTTACTCGGGGACGGCTAATTCACCCCTCCACTTT | . | . | TRBJ1-6 | 15 | TRBV6-5
CASISGSGSYNEQFF | TGCGCCAGCATATCGGGGAGCGGATCCTACAATGAGCAGTTCTTC | . | . | TRBJ2-1 | 15 | TRBV5-1
CASILRNEQFF | TGTGCCAGCATCCTCCGAAATGAGCAGTTCTTC | . | . | TRBJ2-1 | 11 | TRBV2
CASSPWISGRDYEQYF | TGTGCCAGCAGTCCCTGGATTAGCGGGAGGGACTACGAGCAGTACTTC | . | TRBD2 | TRBJ2-7 | 16 | TRBV27
CASSRPGQKNTEAFF | TGTGCCAGCTCGCGCCCGGGACAAAAGAACACTGAAGCTTTCTTT | . | . | TRBJ1-1 | 15 | TRBV18
CASSYQGLESVTGELFF | TGTGCCAGCAGCTACCAAGGACTAGAGAGCGTCACCGGGGAGCTGTTTTTT | . | TRBD2 | TRBJ2-2 | 17 | TRBV13
CASSIVLNTEAFF | TGTGCCAGTAGTATAGTGTTGAACACTGAAGCTTTCTTT | . | . | TRBJ1-1 | 13 | TRBV19
CASSKDRANNEQFF | TGTGCCAGTAGCAAGGACAGGGCGAACAATGAGCAGTTCTTC | . | TRBD1 | TRBJ2-1 | 14 | TRBV19
CASSESNQPQHF | TGTGCCAGCAGTGAAAGCAATCAGCCCCAGCATTTT | . | . | TRBJ1-5 | 12 | TRBV25-1
CASSQDGAMANTIYF | TGCGCCAGCAGCCAAGATGGGGCGATGGCGAACACCATATATTTT | few | . | TRBJ1-3 | 15 | TRBV4-1
CASRRVGGHSGNTIYF | TGTGCCAGCAGGAGAGTGGGGGGCCACTCTGGAAACACCATATATTTT | . | . | TRBJ1-3 | 16 | TRBV2
CASSRSTGQPQHF | TGTGCCAGCAGCCGCTCGACGGGTCAGCCCCAGCATTTT | few | . | TRBJ1-5 | 13 | TRBV6-5
CATLGGLNSPLHF | TGTGCCACATTGGGGGGGCTGAATTCACCCCTCCACTTT | . | . | TRBJ1-6 | 13 | TRBV7-2
CASSPGLFEQYF | TGTGCCAGCAGTCCTGGCCTTTTCGAGCAGTACTTC | once | . | TRBJ2-7 | 12 | TRBV25-1
CASSQDLKPRFYEQYF | TGTGCCAGCAGCCAAGATCTTAAACCTCGCTTCTACGAGCAGTACTTC | . | . | TRBJ2-7 | 16 | TRBV4-2
CASSVGFVGGRETQYF | TGTGCCAGCAGCGTAGGTTTCGTTGGAGGGCGAGAGACCCAGTACTTC | once | . | TRBJ2-5 | 16 | TRBV9
CASSPKGEGTEAFF | TGTGCCAGCAGCCCCAAAGGGGAGGGCACTGAAGCTTTCTTT | once | . | TRBJ1-1 | 14 | TRBV7-9
CAWMLAEAFF | TGTGCCTGGATGCTGGCTGAAGCTTTCTTT | . | . | TRBJ1-1 | 10 | TRBV30
CASSLYGRWGDGGYEQYF | TGTGCCAGCAGTTTATACGGTAGATGGGGGGACGGTGGTTACGAGCAGTACTTC | . | . | TRBJ2-7 | 18 | TRBV28
CASSYSTGGNIQYF | TGTGCCAGCAGTTACTCCACAGGGGGAAACATTCAGTACTTC | . | TRBD1 | TRBJ2-4 | 14 | TRBV6-5
CASSLNRGPANYGYTF | TGCGCCAGCAGCCTAAATAGGGGGCCGGCTAACTATGGCTACACCTTC | . | TRBD1 | TRBJ1-2 | 16 | TRBV4-3
CASSFLGRGAANTGELFF | TGTGCCAGCAGTTTTTTGGGCCGAGGCGCCGCGAACACCGGGGAGCTGTTTTTT | . | . | TRBJ2-2 | 18 | TRBV27
CASSRDSPRDGYTF | TGCGCCAGCAGCCGGGACAGCCCAAGGGATGGCTACACCTTC | . | TRBD1 | TRBJ1-2 | 14 | TRBV5-1
CASSLSTTRRTNEQFF | TGTGCCAGCAGCTTATCCACGACCCGACGGACCAATGAGCAGTTCTTC | . | . | TRBJ2-1 | 16 | TRBV11-2
CASSPTPASIGNTIYF | TGTGCCAGCTCACCGACCCCGGCGTCTATCGGAAACACCATATATTTT | . | . | TRBJ1-3 | 16 | TRBV18
CASSPGTGGLSYGYTF | TGTGCCAGCAGTCCAGGGACAGGGGGCCTTTCCTATGGCTACACCTTC | . | TRBD1 | TRBJ1-2 | 16 | TRBV28
CASSGSVQGGYGYTF | TGTGCCAGCAGCGGTAGCGTACAGGGTGGCTATGGCTACACCTTC | . | . | TRBJ1-2 | 15 | TRBV7-8
CASSGQGDGNQPQHF | TGTGCCAGCAGTGGACAGGGGGATGGCAATCAGCCCCAGCATTTT | . | TRBD1 | TRBJ1-5 | 15 | TRBV2
CASSPRQGPGWAQHF | TGCGCCAGCAGCCCCAGACAGGGGCCCGGCTGGGCCCAGCATTTT | . | TRBD1 | TRBJ1-5 | 15 | TRBV4-1
CASSVAGNGQPQHF | TGTGCCAGCAGCGTAGCAGGGAATGGGCAGCCCCAGCATTTT | once | . | TRBJ1-5 | 14 | TRBV9
CSARTIDEQYF | TGCAGTGCCCGAACCATAGACGAGCAGTACTTC | . | . | TRBJ2-7 | 11 | TRBV20-1
CSATLLETQYF | TGCAGTGCTACCCTCTTGGAGACCCAGTACTTC | . | . | TRBJ2-5 | 11 | TRBV20-1
CASSRSNYGYTF | TGTGCCAGTAGTAGGTCAAACTATGGCTACACCTTC | . | . | TRBJ1-2 | 12 | TRBV7-9
CAWSSSSPLHF | TGTGCCTGGAGTTCAAGTTCACCCCTCCACTTT | . | . | TRBJ1-6 | 11 | TRBV30
CASSVGGRDYNEQFF | TGTGCCAGCAGCGTAGGCGGGAGAGACTACAATGAGCAGTTCTTC | once | TRBD2 | TRBJ2-1 | 15 | TRBV9
CASFSGTGWGAFF | TGTGCCAGTTTTTCCGGGACAGGGTGGGGTGCTTTCTTT | . | TRBD1 | TRBJ1-1 | 13 | TRBV2
CASPSLNTEAFF | TGTGCCAGCCCCTCTCTGAACACTGAAGCTTTCTTT | . | . | TRBJ1-1 | 12 | TRBV6-5
CASSAFTGNSPLHF | TGCGCCAGCAGCGCCTTCACAGGGAATTCACCCCTCCACTTT | . | . | TRBJ1-6 | 14 | TRBV5-1
CACPASTGGATYGYTF | TGTGCCTGCCCAGCTTCTACAGGGGGCGCTACCTATGGCTACACCTTC | . | TRBD1 | TRBJ1-2 | 16 | TRBV30
CASSIDRDRGTEAFF | TGTGCCAGTAGTATCGACCGGGACAGGGGAACTGAAGCTTTCTTT | once | TRBD1 | TRBJ1-1 | 15 | TRBV19